What follows are 2 T cell receptor beta chains derived from one specimen sequenced in a study of T-cell reconstitution after alpha-beta-depleted transplantation in children. Library preparation (for TCRbeta) was performed with unique molecular identifiers. Each CDR3 protein gets one entry after TCRdb re-called the PCR reads with MiXCR. The top ten hold 2.4% of the sample, which has a few hundred thousand distinct CDR3 sequences, over 9% seen once. The sample consisted of PBMCs from the stem cell graft donor, taken from the stem cell graft. The origin of the receptors is a human donor who donated a stem cell graft to a child with acute lymphoblastic leukemia.

This clonotype was detected many times. This chain connects TRBV12-3 or TRBV12-4 to TRBJ2-3; 8 bases line up with TRBD2. V lost 6 bases to trimming and J lost 1 base; unmatched junction nucleotides: 0. The CDR3 extends over 13 amino acids. The DNA for the CDR3 is TGTGCCAGCAGGACTAGCGGCACAGATACGCAGTATTTT. It specifies CASRTSGTDTQYF.

This clonotype was found a few times. The chain recombines TRBV29-1 with TRBJ2-7; 8 nucleotides agree with TRBD2. With 4 bases clipped from V and 4 bases from J, the junction kept 6 bases outside the gene matches. The CDR3 has 13 residues. From germline, CDR1 is SQVTM and CDR2 ANQGSEA. CDR3 nucleotide sequence: TGCAGCGTTGGGTCTAGCGGGCTGTACGAGCAGTACTTC. Residues: CSVGSSGLYEQYF.